This TCR beta chain was obtained from a study of blood T cell repertoires in COVID-19. At the level of the study: In each case, the material was cDNA or gDNA derived from T cells, B-cell-depleted T cells, or PBMCs.

Germline assignment: CDR1 MGHDK and CDR2 SYGVNS. The V and J ends lost 4 bases and 4 bases respectively, with 14 bases between them. The CDR3 is 15 amino acids. Clones were sequenced by immunoSEQ multiplex PCR, and TCRdb holds only the in-frame ones, with some missing. The table lists under 85,000 clones, over 70% of them singletons. The receptor was derived from a man of 80 years or more with active or convalescent COVID-19. The chain employs TRBV25-1 and TRBJ1-3; D is possibly TRBD1 (6 bases). The specimen was peripheral blood. CDR3 sequence reads: CASSGPTGLGNTIYF. CDR3 nucleotide sequence: TGTGCCAGCAGTGGGCCTACAGGGCTAGGAAACACCATATATTTT.